This T cell receptor beta chain emerged from a study of Ad26.COV2.S vaccination and SARS-CoV-2 variants. This clone was observed once. The sample's treatment: 15 to 20 received Ad26.COV2.S at low or high dose, single or two shots; 5 received placebo; per-sample allocation not given. The investigators took samples on day 63 after the first vaccine or placebo injection. TCRdb's table, derived via immunoSEQ multiplex PCR, lists solely in-frame clones and lacks some. This table has some 320,000 clones, around 84% appearing once. CDR3 length equals 15 residues. Germline V CDR1 and CDR2: LNHDA, SQIVND (reference sequence). The ends were cut back, 5 bases at V and 1 base at J, with 14 bases in the middle.

The receptor's source is a person between 18 and 60 years old who received the Ad26.COV2.S COVID-19 vaccine or a placebo. This rearrangement joins TRBV19 to TRBJ1-1; maybe TRBD1 (6 bases). The sample here was peripheral blood, taken in a trial of Ad26.COV2.S vaccine versus placebo. The CDR3 sequence is CASSYPGHRNTEAFF. CDR3 coding DNA: TGTGCCAGTAGTTACCCGGGACATAGGAACACTGAAGCTTTCTTT.